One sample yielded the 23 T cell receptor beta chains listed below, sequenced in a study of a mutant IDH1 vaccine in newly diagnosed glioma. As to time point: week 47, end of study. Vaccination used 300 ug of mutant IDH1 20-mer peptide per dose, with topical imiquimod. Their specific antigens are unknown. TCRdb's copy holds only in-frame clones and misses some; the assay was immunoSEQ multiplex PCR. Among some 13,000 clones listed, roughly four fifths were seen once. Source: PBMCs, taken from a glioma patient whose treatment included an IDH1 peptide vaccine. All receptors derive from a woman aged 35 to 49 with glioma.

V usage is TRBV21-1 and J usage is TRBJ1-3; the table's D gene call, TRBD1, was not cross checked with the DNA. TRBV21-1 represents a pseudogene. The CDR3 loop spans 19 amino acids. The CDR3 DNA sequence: TGTGCCAGCCAGCCGACGGGGACAGGGAATCGGGAGCCTGGAAACACCATATATTTT. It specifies CASQPTGTGNREPGNTIYF.

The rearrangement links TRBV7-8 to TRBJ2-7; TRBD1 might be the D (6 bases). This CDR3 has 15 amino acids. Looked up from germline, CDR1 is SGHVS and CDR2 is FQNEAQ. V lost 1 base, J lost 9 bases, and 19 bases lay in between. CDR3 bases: TGTGCCAGCAGCTTAGTACAGGGTTCCTACGAGGGGCAGTACTTC. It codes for CASSLVQGSYEGQYF. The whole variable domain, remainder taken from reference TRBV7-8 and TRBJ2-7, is GAGVSQSPRYKVAKRGQDVALRCDPISGHVSLFWYQQALGQGPEFLTYFQNEAQLDKSGLPSDRFFAERPEGSVSTLKIQRTQQEDSAVYLCASSLVQGSYEGQYFGPGTRLTVT.

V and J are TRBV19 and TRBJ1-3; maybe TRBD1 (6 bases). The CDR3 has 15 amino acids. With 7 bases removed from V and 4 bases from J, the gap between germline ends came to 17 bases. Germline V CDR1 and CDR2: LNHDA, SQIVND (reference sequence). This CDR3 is CASNSHRTVGNTIYF. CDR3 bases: TGTGCCAGTAACAGCCATCGGACAGTCGGAAACACCATATATTTT. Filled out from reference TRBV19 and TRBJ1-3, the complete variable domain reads DGGITQSPKYLFRKEGQNVTLSCEQNLNHDAMYWYRQDPGQGLRLIYYSQIVNDFQKGDIAEGYSVSREKKESFPLTVTSAQKNPTAFYLCASNSHRTVGNTIYFGEGSWLTVV.

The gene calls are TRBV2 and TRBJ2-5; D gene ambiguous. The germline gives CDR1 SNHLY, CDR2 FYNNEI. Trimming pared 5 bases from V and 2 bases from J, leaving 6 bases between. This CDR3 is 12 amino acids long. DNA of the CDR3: TGTGCCAGCAGTTTCTCACAAGAGACCCAGTACTTC. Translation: CASSFSQETQYF.

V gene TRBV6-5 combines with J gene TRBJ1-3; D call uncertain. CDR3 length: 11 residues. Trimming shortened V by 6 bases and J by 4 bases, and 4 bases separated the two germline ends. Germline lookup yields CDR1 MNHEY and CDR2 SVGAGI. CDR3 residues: CASRQGNTIYF. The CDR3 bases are TGTGCCAGCAGACAGGGAAACACCATATATTTT.

CDR3 region: CASSLVAGYTGELFF. In DNA form, the CDR3 reads TGTGCCAGCAGCTTAGTGGCAGGGTACACCGGGGAGCTGTTTTTT. J is TRBJ2-2 and V is TRBV7-9; D possibly corresponds to TRBD1 (5 bases). Germline V gene lookup returns CDR1 SEHNR and CDR2 FQNEAQ (reference sequence). This CDR3 comprises 15 residues. V lost 1 base to trimming and J lost 3 bases, with 9 bases between them.

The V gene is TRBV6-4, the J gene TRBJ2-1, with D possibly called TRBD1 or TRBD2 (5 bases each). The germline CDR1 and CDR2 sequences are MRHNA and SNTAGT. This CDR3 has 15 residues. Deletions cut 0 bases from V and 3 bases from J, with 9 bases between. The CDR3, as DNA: TGTGCCAGCAGTGACTCTGGGACCCACTACAATGAGCAGTTCTTC. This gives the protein CASSDSGTHYNEQFF.

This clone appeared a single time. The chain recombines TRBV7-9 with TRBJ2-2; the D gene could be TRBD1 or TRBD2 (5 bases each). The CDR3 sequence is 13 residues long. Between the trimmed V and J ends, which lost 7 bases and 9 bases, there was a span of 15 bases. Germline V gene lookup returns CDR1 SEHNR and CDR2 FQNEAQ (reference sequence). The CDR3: CASTDPGRRELFF. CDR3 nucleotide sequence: TGTGCCAGCACCGATCCGGGGCGCCGGGAGCTGTTTTTT.

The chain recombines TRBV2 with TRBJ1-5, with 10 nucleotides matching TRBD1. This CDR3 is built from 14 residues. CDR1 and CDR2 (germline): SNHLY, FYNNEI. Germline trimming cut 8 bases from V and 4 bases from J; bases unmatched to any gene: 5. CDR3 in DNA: TGTGCCAGCTCTGGACAGGGGGAGAATCAGCCCCAGCATTTT. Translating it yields CASSGQGENQPQHF.

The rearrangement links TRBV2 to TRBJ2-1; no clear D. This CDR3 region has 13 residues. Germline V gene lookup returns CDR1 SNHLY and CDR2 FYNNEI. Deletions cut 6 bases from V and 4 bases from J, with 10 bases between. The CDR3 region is CASRDGRYNEQFF. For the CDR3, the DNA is TGTGCCAGCAGAGACGGCCGATACAATGAGCAGTTCTTC.

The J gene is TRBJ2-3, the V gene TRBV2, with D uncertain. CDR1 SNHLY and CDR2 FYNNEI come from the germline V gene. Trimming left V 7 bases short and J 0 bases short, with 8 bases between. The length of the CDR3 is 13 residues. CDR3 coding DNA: TGTGCCAGCACGGCGGCTAGCACAGATACGCAGTATTTT. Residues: CASTAASTDTQYF. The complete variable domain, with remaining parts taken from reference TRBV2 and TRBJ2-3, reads EPEVTQTPSHQVTQMGQEVILRCVPISNHLYFYWYRQILGQKVEFLVSFYNNEISEKSEIFDDQFSVERPDGSNFTLKIRSTKLEDSAMYFCASTAASTDTQYFGPGTRLTVL.

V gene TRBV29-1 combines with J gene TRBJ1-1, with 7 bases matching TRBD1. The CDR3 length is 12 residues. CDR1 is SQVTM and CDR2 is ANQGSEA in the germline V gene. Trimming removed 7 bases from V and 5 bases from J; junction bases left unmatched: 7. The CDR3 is CSGQGVETEAFF. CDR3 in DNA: TGCAGCGGACAGGGAGTGGAGACTGAAGCTTTCTTT.

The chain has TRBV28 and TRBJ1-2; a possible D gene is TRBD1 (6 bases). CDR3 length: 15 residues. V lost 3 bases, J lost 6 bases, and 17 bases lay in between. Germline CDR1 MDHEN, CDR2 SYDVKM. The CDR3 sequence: CASSLVRGTTHGYTF. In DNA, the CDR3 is TGTGCCAGCAGTTTGGTTCGGGGGACAACGCATGGCTACACCTTC.

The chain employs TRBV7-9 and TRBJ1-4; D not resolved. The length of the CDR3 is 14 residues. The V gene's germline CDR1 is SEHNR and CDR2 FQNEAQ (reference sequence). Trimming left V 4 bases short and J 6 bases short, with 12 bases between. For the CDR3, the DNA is TGTGCCAGCAGCTCCCGGAGGAATTATGAAAAACTGTTTTTT. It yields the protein CASSSRRNYEKLFF.

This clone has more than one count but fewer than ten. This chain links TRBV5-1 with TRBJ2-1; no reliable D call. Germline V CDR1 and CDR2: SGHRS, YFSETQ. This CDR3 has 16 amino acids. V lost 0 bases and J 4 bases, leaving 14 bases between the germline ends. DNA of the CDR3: TGCGCCAGCAGCTTGGAGCTAAAGGTGGTTTACAATGAGCAGTTCTTC. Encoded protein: CASSLELKVVYNEQFF.

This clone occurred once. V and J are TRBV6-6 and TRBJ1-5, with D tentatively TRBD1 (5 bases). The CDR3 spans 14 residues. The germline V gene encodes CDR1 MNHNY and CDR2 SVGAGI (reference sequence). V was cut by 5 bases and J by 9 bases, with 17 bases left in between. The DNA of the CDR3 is TGTGCCAGCAGTCCAGGGAACCAAGGGTCGCCCCAGCATTTT. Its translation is CASSPGNQGSPQHF.

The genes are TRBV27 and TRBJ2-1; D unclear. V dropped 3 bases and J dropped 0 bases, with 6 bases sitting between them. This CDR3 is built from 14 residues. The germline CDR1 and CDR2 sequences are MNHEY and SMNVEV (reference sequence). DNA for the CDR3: TGTGCCAGCAGTTTTTCGGGCTCCTACAATGAGCAGTTCTTC. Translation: CASSFSGSYNEQFF.

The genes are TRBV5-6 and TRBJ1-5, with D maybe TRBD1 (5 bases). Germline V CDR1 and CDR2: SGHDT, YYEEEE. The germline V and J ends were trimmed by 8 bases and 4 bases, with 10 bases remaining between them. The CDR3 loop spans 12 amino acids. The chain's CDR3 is CASSGFNQPQHF. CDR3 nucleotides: TGTGCCAGTTCAGGGTTTAATCAGCCCCAGCATTTT.

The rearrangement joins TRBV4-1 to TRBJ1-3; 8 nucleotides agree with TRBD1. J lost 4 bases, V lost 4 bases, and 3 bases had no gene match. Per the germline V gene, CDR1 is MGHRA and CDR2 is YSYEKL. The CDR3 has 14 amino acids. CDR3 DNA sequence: TGCGCCAGCAGCCCGCAGGGGGCAGGAAACACCATATATTTT. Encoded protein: CASSPQGAGNTIYF.

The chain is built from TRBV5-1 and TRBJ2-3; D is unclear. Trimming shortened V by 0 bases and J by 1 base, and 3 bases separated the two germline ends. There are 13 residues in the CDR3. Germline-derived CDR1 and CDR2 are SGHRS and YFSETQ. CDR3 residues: CASSLAGTDTQYF. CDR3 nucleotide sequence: TGCGCCAGCAGCTTGGCCGGCACAGATACGCAGTATTTT.

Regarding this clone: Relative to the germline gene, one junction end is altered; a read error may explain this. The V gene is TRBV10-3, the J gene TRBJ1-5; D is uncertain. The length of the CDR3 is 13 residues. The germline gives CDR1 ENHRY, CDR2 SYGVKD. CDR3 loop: CAISERDDQSQHF. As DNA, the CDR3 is TGTGCCATCAGTGAACGCGACGATCAGTCCCAGCATTTT.

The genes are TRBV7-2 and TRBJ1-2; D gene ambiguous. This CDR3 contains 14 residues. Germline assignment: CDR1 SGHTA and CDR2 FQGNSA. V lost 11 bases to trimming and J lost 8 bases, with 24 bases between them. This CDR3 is CAVPKRESLEGYTF. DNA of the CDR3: TGTGCCGTACCGAAAAGGGAGAGTTTAGAGGGCTACACCTTC.

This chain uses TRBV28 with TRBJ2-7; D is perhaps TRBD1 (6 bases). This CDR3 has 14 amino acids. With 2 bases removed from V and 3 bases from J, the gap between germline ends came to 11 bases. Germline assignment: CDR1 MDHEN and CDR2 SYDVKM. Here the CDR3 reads CASSLVAGDYEQYF. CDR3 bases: TGTGCCAGCAGTTTAGTTGCAGGGGACTACGAGCAGTACTTC.